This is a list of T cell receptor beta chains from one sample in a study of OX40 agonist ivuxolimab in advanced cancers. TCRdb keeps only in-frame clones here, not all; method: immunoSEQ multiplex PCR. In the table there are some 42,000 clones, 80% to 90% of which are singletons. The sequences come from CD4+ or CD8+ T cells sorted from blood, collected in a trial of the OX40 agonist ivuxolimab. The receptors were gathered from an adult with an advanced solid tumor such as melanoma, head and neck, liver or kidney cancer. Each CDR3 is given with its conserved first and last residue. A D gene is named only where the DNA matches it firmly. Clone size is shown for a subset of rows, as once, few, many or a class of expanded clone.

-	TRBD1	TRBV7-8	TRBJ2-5	CASSLGLVRGKETQYF	TGTGCCAGCAGCTTAGGATTGGTCAGGGGGAAAGAGACCCAGTACTTC
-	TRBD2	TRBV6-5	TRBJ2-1	CASSYGGGRAGNEQFF	TGTGCCAGCAGTTACGGTGGCGGGAGGGCTGGGAATGAGCAGTTCTTC
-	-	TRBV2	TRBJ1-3	CASSPGRVSGNTIYF	TGTGCCAGCAGTCCGGGACGGGTCTCTGGAAACACCATATATTTT
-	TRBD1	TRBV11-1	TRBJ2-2	CASSQDRVGNTGELFF	TGTGCCAGCAGCCAAGACAGGGTAGGGAACACCGGGGAGCTGTTTTTT
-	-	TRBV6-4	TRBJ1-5	CASSLDSNQPQHF	TGTGCCAGCAGTCTGGACAGCAATCAGCCCCAGCATTTT
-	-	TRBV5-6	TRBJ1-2	CASSLSLQGRNYGYTF	TGTGCCAGCAGCTTGTCCCTGCAGGGCAGAAACTATGGCTACACCTTC
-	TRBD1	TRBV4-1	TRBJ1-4	CASSQGDRENEKLFF	TGCGCCAGCAGCCAAGGGGACAGAGAAAATGAAAAACTGTTTTTT
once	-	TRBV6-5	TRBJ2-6	CASSYGDSGANVLTF	TGTGCCAGCAGTTACGGGGACTCTGGGGCCAACGTCCTGACTTTC
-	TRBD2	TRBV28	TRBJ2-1	CASCLSGLGSYNEQFF	TGTGCCAGCTGCCTCTCGGGACTAGGTTCCTACAATGAGCAGTTCTTC
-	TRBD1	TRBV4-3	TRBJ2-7	CASSQEGQGPYEQYF	TGCGCCAGCAGCCAAGAAGGACAGGGGCCCTACGAGCAGTACTTC
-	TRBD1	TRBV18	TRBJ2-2	CASSPLSGTGSIAGELFF	TGTGCCAGCTCACCCCTTTCCGGGACAGGGAGCATTGCCGGGGAGCTGTTTTTT
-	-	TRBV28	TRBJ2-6	CASSSMGVGANVLTF	TGTGCCAGCAGTTCTATGGGGGTGGGGGCCAACGTCCTGACTTTC
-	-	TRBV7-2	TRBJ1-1	CASSLTEGSKAFF	TGTGCCAGCAGCCTCACGGAAGGGAGTAAAGCTTTCTTT
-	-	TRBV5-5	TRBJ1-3	CASSLSAGNTIYF	TGTGCCAGCAGCTTGTCAGCTGGAAACACCATATATTTT
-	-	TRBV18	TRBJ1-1	CASSLDQQGTEAFF	TGTGCCAGCTCACTAGATCAGCAGGGGACTGAAGCTTTCTTT
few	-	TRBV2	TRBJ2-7	CASSAEGFYEQYF	TGTGCCAGCAGTGCCGAGGGATTCTACGAGCAGTACTTC
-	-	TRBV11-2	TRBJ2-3	CASSLDHDTDTQYF	TGTGCCAGCAGCTTAGATCATGACACAGATACGCAGTATTTT
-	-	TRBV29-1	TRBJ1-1	CSVATNTEAFF	TGCAGCGTAGCAACTAACACTGAAGCTTTCTTT
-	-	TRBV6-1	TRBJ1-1	CASSEVAGRDTEAFF	TGTGCCAGCAGTGAAGTAGCAGGGAGGGACACTGAAGCTTTCTTT
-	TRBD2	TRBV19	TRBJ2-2	CASSIAAGVNTGELFF	TGTGCCAGTAGTATAGCAGCGGGAGTGAACACCGGGGAGCTGTTTTTT
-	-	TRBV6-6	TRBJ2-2	CASRIYTGELFF	TGTGCCAGCAGAATTTACACCGGGGAGCTGTTTTTT
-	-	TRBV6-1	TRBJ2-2	CAGRMGDNTGELFF	TGTGCCGGGAGGATGGGGGATAACACCGGGGAGCTGTTTTTT
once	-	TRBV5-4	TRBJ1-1	CASSLEGNTEAFF	TGTGCCAGCAGCTTGGAGGGCAACACTGAAGCTTTCTTT
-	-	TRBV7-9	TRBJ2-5	CASSGGWVGETQYF	TGTGCCAGCAGCGGTGGTTGGGTTGGGGAGACCCAGTACTTC
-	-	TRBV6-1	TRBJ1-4	CASSSTTNEKLFF	TGTGCCAGCAGTTCAACAACTAATGAAAAACTGTTTTTT
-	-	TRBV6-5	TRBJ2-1	CASSYSGEGEQFF	TGTGCCAGCAGTTACTCCGGCGAGGGTGAGCAGTTCTTC
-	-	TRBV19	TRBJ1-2	CASSFDRDTQNYGYTF	TGTGCCAGTAGTTTCGACCGGGACACCCAAAACTATGGCTACACCTTC
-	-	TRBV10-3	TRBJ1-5	CAISDEGREQPQHF	TGTGCCATCAGTGATGAGGGTCGGGAACAGCCCCAGCATTTT
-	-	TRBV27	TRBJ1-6	CASSLRGGRNSPLHF	TGTGCCAGCAGTTTAAGGGGGGGACGGAATTCACCCCTCCACTTT
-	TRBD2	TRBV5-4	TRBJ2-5	CASSLRLADKETQYF	TGTGCCAGCAGCTTGAGACTAGCGGATAAAGAGACCCAGTACTTC
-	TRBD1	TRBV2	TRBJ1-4	CASSVLQGRAEKLFF	TGTGCCAGCAGCGTATTACAGGGGAGGGCGGAAAAACTGTTTTTT
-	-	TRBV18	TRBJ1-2	CASSFNTGRFGYTF	TGTGCCAGCTCATTCAACACAGGGAGATTCGGCTACACCTTC
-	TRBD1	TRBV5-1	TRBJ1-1	CASSFGTVYTEAFF	TGCGCCAGCAGCTTCGGGACAGTTTACACTGAAGCTTTCTTT
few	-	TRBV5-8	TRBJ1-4	CASSGPPTNEKLFF	TGTGCCAGCAGCGGACCTCCAACTAATGAAAAACTGTTTTTT
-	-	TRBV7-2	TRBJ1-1	CASSLELRENTEAFF	TGTGCCAGCAGCTTAGAACTGCGGGAAAACACTGAAGCTTTCTTT
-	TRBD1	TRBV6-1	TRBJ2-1	CASSESRTGLYNEQFF	TGTGCCAGCAGTGAATCAAGGACAGGGCTATACAATGAGCAGTTCTTC
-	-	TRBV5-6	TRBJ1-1	CASSLVLTAGSTEAFF	TGTGCCAGCAGCTTGGTCTTGACAGCTGGAAGCACTGAAGCTTTCTTT
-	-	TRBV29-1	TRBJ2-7	CSVGSGTLTYEQYF	TGCAGCGTAGGTTCCGGGACACTGACCTACGAGCAGTACTTC
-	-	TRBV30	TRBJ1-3	CAWSVGNTIYF	TGTGCCTGGAGTGTCGGAAACACCATATATTTT
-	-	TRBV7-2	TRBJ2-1	CASSNLNEQFF	TGTGCCAGCAGTAATCTCAATGAGCAGTTCTTC
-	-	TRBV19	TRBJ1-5	CASSIGTQGLGNQPQHF	TGTGCCAGTAGTATCGGGACACAGGGTTTGGGCAATCAGCCCCAGCATTTT
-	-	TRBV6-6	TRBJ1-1	CASSYSAGNTEAFF	TGTGCCAGCAGTTACTCGGCCGGGAACACTGAAGCTTTCTTT
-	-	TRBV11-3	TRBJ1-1	CASSKEANTEAFF	TGTGCCAGCAGTAAGGAGGCGAACACTGAAGCTTTCTTT
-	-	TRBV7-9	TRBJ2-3	CASSSRISTDTQYF	TGTGCCAGCAGCTCAAGGATTAGCACAGATACGCAGTATTTT
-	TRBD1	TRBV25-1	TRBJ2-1	CASSAGTAYNEQFF	TGTGCCAGCAGTGCCGGGACAGCCTACAATGAGCAGTTCTTC
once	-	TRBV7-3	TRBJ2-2	CASSLGAANTGELFF	TGTGCCAGCAGCTTAGGAGCAGCGAACACCGGGGAGCTGTTTTTT
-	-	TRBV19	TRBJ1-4	CASASPRERSNEKLFF	TGTGCCAGCGCGAGCCCCAGGGAACGGTCTAATGAAAAACTGTTTTTT
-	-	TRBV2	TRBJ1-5	CASSMAGGSQPQHF	TGTGCCAGCAGTATGGCGGGGGGAAGTCAGCCCCAGCATTTT
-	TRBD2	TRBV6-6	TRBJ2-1	CASNPSGLYNEQFF	TGTGCCAGCAATCCTAGCGGGCTGTACAATGAGCAGTTCTTC
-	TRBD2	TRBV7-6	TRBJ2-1	CASSPQTSGAYNEQFF	TGTGCCAGCAGCCCTCAGACTAGCGGGGCTTACAATGAGCAGTTCTTC
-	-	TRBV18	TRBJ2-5	CASSPFIREQETQYF	TGTGCCAGCTCACCATTTATCCGGGAGCAAGAGACCCAGTACTTC
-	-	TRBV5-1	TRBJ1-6	CASSTQDSPLHF	TGCGCCAGCAGCACGCAGGATTCACCCCTCCACTTT
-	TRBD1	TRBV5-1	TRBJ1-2	CASSPSRDRSSIYGYTF	TGCGCCAGCAGCCCGTCCCGGGACAGGTCGTCGATCTATGGCTACACCTTC
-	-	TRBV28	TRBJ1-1	CASSKQGNTEAFF	TGTGCCAGCAGTAAACAGGGGAACACTGAAGCTTTCTTT
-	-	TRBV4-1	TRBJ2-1	CASSQDPPDIPSGNEQFF	TGCGCCAGCAGCCAAGATCCACCGGACATCCCCTCTGGGAATGAGCAGTTCTTC
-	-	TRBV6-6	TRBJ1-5	CASSYQKTGQFPQHF	TGTGCCAGCAGTTACCAAAAAACCGGACAGTTTCCCCAGCATTTT
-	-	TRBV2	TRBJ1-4	CASSQGGPTNEKLFF	TGTGCCAGCAGTCAAGGGGGTCCGACTAATGAAAAACTGTTTTTT
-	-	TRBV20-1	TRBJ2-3	CSAGVTDTQYF	TGCAGTGCGGGAGTCACAGATACGCAGTATTTT
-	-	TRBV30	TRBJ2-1	CAWRNTFGEQFF	TGTGCCTGGAGGAACACGTTTGGTGAGCAGTTCTTC